This section outlines one T cell receptor beta chain sequence together with its context. Antigen unknown. This record comes from a study of cytomegalovirus exposure and HLA in healthy donors. About the study: In a later analysis, it was reported that the approximately 110 validation repertoires had been produced on the same platform as the 500 to 750 repertoires belonging to the first cohort. Whole-study findings and limits: The classifier, whose performance was assessed in both the original and validation cohorts, reportedly diagnosed cytomegalovirus status with high specificity and sensitivity. It was found in a later analysis that first-cohort TCR clusters tended to co-occur in the 90 to 150 validation repertoires.

From the 120-subject validation cohort, which was separate from the approximately 670-subject first cohort, the donors were drawn. Method: immunoSEQ multiplex PCR; TCRdb's copy keeps in-frame clones and lacks some. The data hold 89,000 or so clones, with roughly 92% observed a single time. This sequence was found in a woman in her thirties in good health and CMV-seropositive. The sequenced material came from PBMCs.

CDR3: CASSSYRSLSTDTQYF. The CDR3 DNA sequence: TGTGCCAGCAGCTCCTACAGGAGCCTTAGCACAGATACGCAGTATTTT. V is TRBV7-9 and J is TRBJ2-3; maybe TRBD1 (5 bases). CDR3 length equals 16 residues. The V gene's germline CDR1 is SEHNR and CDR2 FQNEAQ (reference sequence). V was cut by 4 bases and J by 0 bases, with 14 bases left in between.